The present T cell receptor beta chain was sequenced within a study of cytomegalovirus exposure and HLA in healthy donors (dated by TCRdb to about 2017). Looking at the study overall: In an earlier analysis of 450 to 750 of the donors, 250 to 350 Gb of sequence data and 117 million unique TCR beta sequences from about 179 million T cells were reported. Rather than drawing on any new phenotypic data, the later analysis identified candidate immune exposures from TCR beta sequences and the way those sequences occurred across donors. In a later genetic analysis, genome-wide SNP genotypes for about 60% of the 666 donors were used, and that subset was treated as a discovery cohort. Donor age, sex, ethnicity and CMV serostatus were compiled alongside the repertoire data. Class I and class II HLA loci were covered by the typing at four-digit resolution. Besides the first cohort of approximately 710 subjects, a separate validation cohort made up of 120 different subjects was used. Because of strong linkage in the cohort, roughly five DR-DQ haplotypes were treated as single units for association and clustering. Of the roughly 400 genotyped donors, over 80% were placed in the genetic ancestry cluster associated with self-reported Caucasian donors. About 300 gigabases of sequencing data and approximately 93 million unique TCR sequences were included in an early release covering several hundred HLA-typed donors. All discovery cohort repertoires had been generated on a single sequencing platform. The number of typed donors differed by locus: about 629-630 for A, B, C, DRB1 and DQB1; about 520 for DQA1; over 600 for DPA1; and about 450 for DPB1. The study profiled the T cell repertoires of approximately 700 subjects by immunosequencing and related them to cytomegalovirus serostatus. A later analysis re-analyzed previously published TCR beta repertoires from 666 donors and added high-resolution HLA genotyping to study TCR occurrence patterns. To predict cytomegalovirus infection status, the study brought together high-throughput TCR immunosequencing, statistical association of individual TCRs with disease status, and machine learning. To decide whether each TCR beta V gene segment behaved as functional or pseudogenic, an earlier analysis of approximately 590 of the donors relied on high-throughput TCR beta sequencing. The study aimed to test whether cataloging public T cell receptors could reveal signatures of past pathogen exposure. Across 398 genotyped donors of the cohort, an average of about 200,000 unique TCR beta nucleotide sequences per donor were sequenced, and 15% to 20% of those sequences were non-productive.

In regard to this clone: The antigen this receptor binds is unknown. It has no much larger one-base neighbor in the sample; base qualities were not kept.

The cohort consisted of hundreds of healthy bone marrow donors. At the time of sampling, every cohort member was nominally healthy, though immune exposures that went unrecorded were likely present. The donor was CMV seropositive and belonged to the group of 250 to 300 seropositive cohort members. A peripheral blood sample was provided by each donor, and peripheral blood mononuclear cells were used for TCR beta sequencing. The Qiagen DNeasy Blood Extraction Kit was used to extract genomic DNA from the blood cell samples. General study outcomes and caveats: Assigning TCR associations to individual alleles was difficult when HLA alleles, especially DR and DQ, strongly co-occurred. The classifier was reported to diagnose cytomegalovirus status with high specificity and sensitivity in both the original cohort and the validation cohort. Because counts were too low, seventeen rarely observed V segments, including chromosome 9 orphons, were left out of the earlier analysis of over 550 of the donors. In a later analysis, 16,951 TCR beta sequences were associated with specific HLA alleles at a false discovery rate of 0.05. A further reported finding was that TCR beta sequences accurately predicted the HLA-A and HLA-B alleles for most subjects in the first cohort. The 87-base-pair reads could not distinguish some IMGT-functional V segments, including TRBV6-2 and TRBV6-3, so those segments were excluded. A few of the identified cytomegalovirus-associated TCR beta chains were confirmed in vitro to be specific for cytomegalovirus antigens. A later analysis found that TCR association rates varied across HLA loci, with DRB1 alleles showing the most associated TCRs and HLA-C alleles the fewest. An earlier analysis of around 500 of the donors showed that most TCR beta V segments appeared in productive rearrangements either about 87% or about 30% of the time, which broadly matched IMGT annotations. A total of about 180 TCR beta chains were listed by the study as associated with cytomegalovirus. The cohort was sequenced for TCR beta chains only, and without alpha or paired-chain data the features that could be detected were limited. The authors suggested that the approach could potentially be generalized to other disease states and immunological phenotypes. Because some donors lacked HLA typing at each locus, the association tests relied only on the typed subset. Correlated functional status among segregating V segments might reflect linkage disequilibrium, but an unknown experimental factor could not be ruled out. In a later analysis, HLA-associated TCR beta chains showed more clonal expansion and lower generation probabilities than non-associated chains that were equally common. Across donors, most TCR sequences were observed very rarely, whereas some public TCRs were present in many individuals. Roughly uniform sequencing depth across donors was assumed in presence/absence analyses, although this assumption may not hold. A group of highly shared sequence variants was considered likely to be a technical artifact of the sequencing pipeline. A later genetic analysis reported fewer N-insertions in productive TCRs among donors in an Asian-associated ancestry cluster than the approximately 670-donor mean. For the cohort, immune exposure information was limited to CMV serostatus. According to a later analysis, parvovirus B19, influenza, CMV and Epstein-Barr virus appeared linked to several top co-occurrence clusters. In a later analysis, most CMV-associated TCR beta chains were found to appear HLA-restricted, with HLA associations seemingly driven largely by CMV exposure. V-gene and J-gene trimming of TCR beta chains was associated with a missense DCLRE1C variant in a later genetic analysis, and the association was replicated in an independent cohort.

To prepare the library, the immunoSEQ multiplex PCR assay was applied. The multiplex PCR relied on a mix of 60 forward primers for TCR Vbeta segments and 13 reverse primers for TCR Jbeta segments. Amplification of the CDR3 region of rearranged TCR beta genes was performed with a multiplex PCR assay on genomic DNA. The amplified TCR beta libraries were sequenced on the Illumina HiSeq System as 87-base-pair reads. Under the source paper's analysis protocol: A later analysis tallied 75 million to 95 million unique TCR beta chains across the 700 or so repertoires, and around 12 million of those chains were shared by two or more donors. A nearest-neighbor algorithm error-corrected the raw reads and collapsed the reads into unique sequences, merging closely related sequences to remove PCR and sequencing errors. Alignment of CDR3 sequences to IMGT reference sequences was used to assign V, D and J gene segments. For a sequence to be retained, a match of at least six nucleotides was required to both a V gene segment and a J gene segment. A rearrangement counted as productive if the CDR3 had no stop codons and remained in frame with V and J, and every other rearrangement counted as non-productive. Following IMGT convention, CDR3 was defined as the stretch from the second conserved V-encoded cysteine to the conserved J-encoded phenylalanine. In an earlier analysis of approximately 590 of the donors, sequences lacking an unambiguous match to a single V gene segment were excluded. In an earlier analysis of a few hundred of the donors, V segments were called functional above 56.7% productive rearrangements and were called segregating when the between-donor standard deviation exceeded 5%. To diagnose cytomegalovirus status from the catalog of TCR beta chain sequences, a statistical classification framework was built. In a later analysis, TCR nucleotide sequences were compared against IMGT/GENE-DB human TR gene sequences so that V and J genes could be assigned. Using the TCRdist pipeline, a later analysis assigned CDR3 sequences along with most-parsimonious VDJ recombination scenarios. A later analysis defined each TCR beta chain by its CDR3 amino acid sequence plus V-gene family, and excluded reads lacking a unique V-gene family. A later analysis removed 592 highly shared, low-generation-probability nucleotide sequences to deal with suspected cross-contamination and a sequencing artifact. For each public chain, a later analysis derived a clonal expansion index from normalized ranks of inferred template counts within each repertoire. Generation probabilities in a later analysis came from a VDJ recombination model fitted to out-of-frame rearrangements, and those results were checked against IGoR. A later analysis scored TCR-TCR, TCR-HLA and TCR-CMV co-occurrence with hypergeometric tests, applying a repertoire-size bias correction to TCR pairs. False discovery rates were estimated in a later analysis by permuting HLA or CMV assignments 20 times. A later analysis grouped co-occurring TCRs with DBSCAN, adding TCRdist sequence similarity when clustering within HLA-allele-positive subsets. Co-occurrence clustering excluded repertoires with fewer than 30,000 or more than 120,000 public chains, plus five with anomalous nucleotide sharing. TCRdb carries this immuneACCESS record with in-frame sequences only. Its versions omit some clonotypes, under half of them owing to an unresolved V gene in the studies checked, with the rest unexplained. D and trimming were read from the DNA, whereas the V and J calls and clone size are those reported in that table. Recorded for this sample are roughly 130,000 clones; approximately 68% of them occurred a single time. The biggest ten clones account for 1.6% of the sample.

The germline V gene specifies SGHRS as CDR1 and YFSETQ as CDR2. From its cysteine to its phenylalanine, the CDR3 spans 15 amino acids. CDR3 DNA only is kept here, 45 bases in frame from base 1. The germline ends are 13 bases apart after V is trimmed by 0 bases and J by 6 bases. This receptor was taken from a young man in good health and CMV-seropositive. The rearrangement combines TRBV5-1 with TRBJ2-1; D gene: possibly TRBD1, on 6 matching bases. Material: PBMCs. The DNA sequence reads TGCGCCAGCAGCTTGGGGACAGCTTCGGCCAATGAGCAGTTCTTC. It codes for CASSLGTASANEQFF.